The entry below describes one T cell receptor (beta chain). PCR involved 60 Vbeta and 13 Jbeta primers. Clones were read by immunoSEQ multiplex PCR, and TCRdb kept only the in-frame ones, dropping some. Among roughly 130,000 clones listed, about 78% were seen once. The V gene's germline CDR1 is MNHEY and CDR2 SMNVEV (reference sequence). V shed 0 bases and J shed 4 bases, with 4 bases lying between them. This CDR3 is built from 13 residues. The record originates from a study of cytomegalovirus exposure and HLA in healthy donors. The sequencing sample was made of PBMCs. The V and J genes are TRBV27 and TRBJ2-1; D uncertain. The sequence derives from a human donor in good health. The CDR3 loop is CASSLSSYNEQFF. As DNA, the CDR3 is TGTGCCAGCAGTTTATCCAGTTACAATGAGCAGTTCTTC.